The entry that follows covers one TCR beta chain sequence. CDR1 and CDR2 (germline): MGHDK, SYGVNS. The CDR3 is made up of 13 amino acids. V dropped 7 bases and J dropped 5; count of bases not matched to a gene: 5. This entry comes from a study of blood T cell repertoires in COVID-19. Study-wide context: COVID-19 samples, acute and convalescent, were from the United States, Italy and Spain.

Per the authors' pipeline: Cell counts per sample came from amplifying reference gene primers. Sequencing was performed with immunoSEQ multiplex PCR; in TCRdb, only in-frame clones are kept and a portion is missing. From that table come the V and J calls and clone size; the DNA was used to work out D and trimming. The sample gives some 260,000 clones, around 90% of which show up once; 10% to 13% is in the top ten. Seattle patient enrollment occurred during active infection, with longitudinal follow-up thereafter. This clonotype originated in a woman between 70 and 85 years old with COVID-19, enrolled during active disease. What was sequenced was peripheral blood. The rearrangement joins TRBV25-1 to TRBJ1-1; TRBD1 matches 9 bases. The CDR3 DNA follows: TGTGCCAGCACCGGACAGGGGAGGACTGAAGCTTTCTTT. Protein sequence: CASTGQGRTEAFF.